This TCR beta chain came from a study of blood T cell repertoires in COVID-19. Study-wide background: Researchers got acute and convalescent COVID-19 samples from the United States, Italy and Spain. From T cells, B-cell-depleted T cells, or PBMCs came the material, which was cDNA or gDNA.

In the original processing: Nucleated cell counts were estimated from reference gene primer amplification. Generated by immunoSEQ multiplex PCR, the TCRdb table keeps only in-frame clones and is missing some. That table is the source of V, J and clone size, and D and trimming were worked out from the DNA. The sample holds tens of thousands of clones, approximately 85% seen once. The CDR3 sequence is 15 residues long. The germline gives CDR1 SGDLS, CDR2 YYNGEE. V lost 7 bases to trimming and J lost 0 bases; unmatched junction nucleotides: 10. The TCR was taken from a human donor in a cohort sampled during active COVID-19. The V and J genes are TRBV9 and TRBJ2-7, with 7 bases identical to TRBD2. Sequenced input: peripheral blood. The CDR3 loop reads CASRPPPSGSYEQYF. The CDR3, as DNA: TGTGCCAGCCGGCCCCCTCCTAGCGGCTCCTACGAGCAGTACTTC.